This T cell receptor (beta chain) was captured in a study of blood T cell repertoires in COVID-19. Study at large: PBMCs, B-cell-depleted T cells, or T cells were the source of the cDNA or gDNA that made up the material.

Living in about two dozen US areas, the participants were between 18 and 89 years of age. Cohort 3 recovery required two negative PCRs, clearance, or symptom resolution. In the source study's methods: By means of reference gene primer amplification, nucleated cell counts were estimated. Clones were read by immunoSEQ multiplex PCR, and TCRdb kept only the in-frame ones, dropping some. V and J calls and clone size are copied from that table; D and trimming were computed from the DNA. The data hold around 280,000 clones, with around 85% observed a single time. This CDR3 is built from 14 residues. Germline CDR1 reads SGHTA; CDR2 reads FQGNSA. With 3 bases removed from V and 2 bases from J, the gap between germline ends came to 9 bases.

The material sequenced was PBMCs or T cells enriched from blood (not recorded which). The V and J genes are TRBV7-2 and TRBJ2-3; perhaps TRBD1 as D (5 bases). The source is a woman in her thirties or forties who had recovered from COVID-19. This CDR3 is CASSLRQTTDTQYF. The DNA of the CDR3 is TGTGCCAGCAGCTTGAGACAGACCACAGATACGCAGTATTTT.